This T cell receptor beta chain was captured by sequencing in a study of T cells in tuberculosis. For the study at large: This South African cohort compared adolescents with or without latent tuberculosis against adults with active tuberculosis.

With 2 bases removed from V and 0 bases from J, the gap between germline ends came to 10 bases. CDR3 length: 15 amino acids. Germline CDR1 is SGDLS and CDR2 is YYNGEE. Generated by immunoSEQ multiplex PCR, the TCRdb table keeps only in-frame clones and is missing some. The table lists approximately 29,000 clones, roughly 90% of them singletons. This receptor was obtained from a donor aged 10-29 years with latent tuberculosis or without tuberculosis infection. This chain links TRBV9 with TRBJ2-3, with D possibly matching TRBD2 (6 bases). Sequencing used PBMCs. The chain's CDR3 is CASSVGGVSTDTQYF. CDR3 bases: TGTGCCAGCAGCGTGGGCGGGGTAAGCACAGATACGCAGTATTTT.